The source of this T cell receptor beta chain is a study of T cells in Graves' hyperthyroidism and ophthalmopathy. A remark on this clonotype: The antigen remains unidentified.

The investigators amplified TCR beta CDR3 regions from RNA transcripts. During a first-round RT-PCR of the TCR CDR3, the HTBI primer set was used. TCRdb re-called the multiplex PCR reads with MiXCR, one entry per CDR3 protein. There are around 660,000 distinct CDR3 sequences in the sample; about 45% occur only once, and about 7% lies in the top ten. The V end was cut by 8 bases, the J end by 2 bases, with 15 bases between. Germline V gene lookup returns CDR1 SQVTM and CDR2 ANQGSEA. The CDR3 sequence is 13 residues long. Findings of the study overall: Median prediction lead before ophthalmopathy onset was six to eight months with the model. In the blood, most expanded thyroid clonotypes above 0.001 appeared as well.

The sequencing sample was made of peripheral blood or thyroid tissue (not recorded which). The chain is built from TRBV29-1 and TRBJ1-2, with unresolved D. The clonotype was recovered from an adult man with Graves' disease, either hyperthyroidism or ophthalmopathy (not recorded which). CDR3 sequence reads: CSLTGIQNYGYTF. The CDR3 region has the DNA TGCAGCTTGACCGGGATCCAGAACTATGGCTACACCTTC. Using reference TRBV29-1 and TRBJ1-2 for the parts outside the CDR3, the full variable domain is SAVISQKPSRDICQRGTSLTIQCQVDSQVTMMFWYRQQPGQSLTLIATANQGSEATYESGFVIDKFPISRPNLTFSTLTVSNMSPEDSSIYLCSLTGIQNYGYTFGSGTRLTVV.